The source of this TCR beta chain is a study of cytomegalovirus exposure and HLA in healthy donors. Concerning this clone: What it binds is not known.

The germline CDR1 and CDR2 sequences are MDHEN and SYDVKM. The CDR3 length is 16 residues. J was trimmed by 3 bases and V by 5 bases; bases with no gene match: 7. PCR primers comprised 60 Vbeta and 13 Jbeta primers. The data were produced by immunoSEQ multiplex PCR, yet TCRdb's version contains in-frame clones alone and is incomplete. The profile shows approximately 140,000 clones, 73% of them singletons. Whole-study results and caveats: Later, TCR association rates were found to vary by HLA locus, highest for DRB1 and lowest for HLA-C. Most TCR sequences showed up rarely, but some public TCRs showed up in many donors.

This receptor was obtained from a woman younger than 35 in good health and CMV-seronegative. The gene calls are TRBV28 and TRBJ1-2, with TRBD1 matching 12 bases. The specimen sequenced was PBMCs. DNA for the CDR3: TGTGCCAGCAGTATTCCGGGACAGGGGGCGGACTATGGCTACACCTTC. The encoded protein is CASSIPGQGADYGYTF.